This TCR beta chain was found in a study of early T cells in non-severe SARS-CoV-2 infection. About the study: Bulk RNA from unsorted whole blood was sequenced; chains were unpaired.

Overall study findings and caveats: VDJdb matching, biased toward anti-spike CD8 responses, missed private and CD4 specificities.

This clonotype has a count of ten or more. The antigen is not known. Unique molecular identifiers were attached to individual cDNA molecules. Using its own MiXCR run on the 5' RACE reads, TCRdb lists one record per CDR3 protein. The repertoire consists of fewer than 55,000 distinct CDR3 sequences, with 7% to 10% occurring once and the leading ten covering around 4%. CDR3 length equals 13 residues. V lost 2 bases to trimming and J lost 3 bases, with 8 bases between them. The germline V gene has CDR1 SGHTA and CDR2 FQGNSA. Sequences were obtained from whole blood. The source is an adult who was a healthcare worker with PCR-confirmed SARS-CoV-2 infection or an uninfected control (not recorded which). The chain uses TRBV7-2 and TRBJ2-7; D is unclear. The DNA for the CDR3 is TGTGCCAGCAGCTTAATGGCATACTACGAGCAGTACTTC. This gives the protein CASSLMAYYEQYF.